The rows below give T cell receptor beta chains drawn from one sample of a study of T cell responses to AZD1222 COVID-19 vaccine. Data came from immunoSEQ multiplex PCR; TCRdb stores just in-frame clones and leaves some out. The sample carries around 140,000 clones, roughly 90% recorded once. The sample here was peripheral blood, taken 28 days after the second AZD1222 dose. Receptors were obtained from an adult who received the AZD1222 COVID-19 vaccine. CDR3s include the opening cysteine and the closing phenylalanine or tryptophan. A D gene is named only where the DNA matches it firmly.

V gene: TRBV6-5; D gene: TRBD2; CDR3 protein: CASRGGVAGDNEQFF
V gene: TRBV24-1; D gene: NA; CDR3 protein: CATSDSQGMNTEAFF
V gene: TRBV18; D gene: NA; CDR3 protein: CASGTSQGNEQFF
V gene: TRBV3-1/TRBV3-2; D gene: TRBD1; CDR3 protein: CASSRTDREGYGYTF
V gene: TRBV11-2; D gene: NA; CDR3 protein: CASSLEILSGANVLTF
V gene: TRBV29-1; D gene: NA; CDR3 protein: CSVQHRQGGTDTQYF
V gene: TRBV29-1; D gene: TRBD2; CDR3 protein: CSVVSGGGITGELFF
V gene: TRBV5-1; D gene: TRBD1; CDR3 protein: CASSLDGQGNQPQHF
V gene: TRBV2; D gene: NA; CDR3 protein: CASSVGSHDISGANVLTF
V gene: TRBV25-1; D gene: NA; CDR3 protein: CASSEGHGRRTNEKLFF
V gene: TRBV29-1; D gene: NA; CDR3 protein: CSVGPGQGVEAYGYTF
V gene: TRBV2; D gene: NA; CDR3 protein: CASSAVSYNQPQHF
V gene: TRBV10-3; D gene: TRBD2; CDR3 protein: CAISGGDNEQFF
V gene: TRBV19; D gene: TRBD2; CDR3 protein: CASRTSAGDRWNEQFF
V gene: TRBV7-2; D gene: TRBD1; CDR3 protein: CASSLPRTGGNDGYTF
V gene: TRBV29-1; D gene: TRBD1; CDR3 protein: CSVEVGQGLFF
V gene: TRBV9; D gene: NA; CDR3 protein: CASSAAAGGTGNEKLFF
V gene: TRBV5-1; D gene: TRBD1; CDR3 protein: CASSSDSGGSYGYTF